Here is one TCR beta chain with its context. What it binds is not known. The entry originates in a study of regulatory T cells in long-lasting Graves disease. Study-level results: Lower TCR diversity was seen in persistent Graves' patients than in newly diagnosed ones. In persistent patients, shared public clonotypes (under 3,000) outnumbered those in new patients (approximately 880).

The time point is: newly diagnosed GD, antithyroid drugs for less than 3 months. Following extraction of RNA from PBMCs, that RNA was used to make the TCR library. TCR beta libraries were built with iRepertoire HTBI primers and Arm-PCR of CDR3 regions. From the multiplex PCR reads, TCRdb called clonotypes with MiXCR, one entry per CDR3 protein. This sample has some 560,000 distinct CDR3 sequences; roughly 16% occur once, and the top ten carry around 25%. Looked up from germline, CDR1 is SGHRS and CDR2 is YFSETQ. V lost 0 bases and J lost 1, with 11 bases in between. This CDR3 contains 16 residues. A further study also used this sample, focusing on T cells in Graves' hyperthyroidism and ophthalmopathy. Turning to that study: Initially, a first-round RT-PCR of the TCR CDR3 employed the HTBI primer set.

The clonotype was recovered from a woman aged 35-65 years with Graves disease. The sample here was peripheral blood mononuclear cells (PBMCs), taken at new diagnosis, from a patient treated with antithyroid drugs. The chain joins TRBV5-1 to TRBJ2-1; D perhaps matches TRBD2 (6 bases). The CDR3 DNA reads TGCGCCAGCAGCTTGGTCGGAGGGGCTTCCTACAATGAGCAGTTCTTC. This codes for CASSLVGGASYNEQFF.